This T cell receptor (beta chain) is drawn from a study of T cells expressing NK-cell markers (dated by TCRdb to 2018 to 2020). Study-wide context: TCR beta-chain repertoires were profiled in sorted CD3+CD56+NKG2C+, CD3+CD56+NKG2C- and CD3+CD56-NKG2C+ T-cell subsets from several donors. Illumina HiSeq 2000/2500, MiSeq or NextSeq was used to sequence libraries as 2 x 150 bp reads. Of the eight sequenced donors, seven were found to be HCMV-seropositive and one was found to be HCMV-seronegative. All eight donors whose samples were sequenced were randomly selected healthy volunteers, three of them men and five women. The paper's findings and limits, for the study overall: In six donors, the dominant CD3+CD56+NKG2C+ clonotypes ranked among the top 10 CD8+ clonotypes, making up 1.0-7.0% of CD8+ T cells. Those dominant clonotypes were again the most abundant among CD3+CD56-NKG2C+ cells in a handful of donors, at roughly 28.3-65%. Whether the expanded NKG2C-expressing T cell clones were specific for HCMV antigens remained unclear.

The instrument given in TCRdb is Illumina HiSeq 2000. 5'RACE template switching, by which a universal primer site and unique molecular identifiers were added, was used to make TCR beta cDNA libraries. cDNA synthesis was primed from the TCR beta constant segment, followed by two successive PCR amplification steps. The paper's processing steps were these. MIGEC was used to demultiplex reads and group reads by UMI, and MiTCR was used to assemble and quantify clonotypes. To remove erroneous sequences, TCR cDNA sequences were retained only when supported by two or more reads. The tcR package was used for downstream repertoire analysis, with clonotypes matched between fractions based on CDR3 nucleotide sequence plus V segment. VDJmatch was used to annotate antigen specificity against VDJdb, with one amino acid substitution in CDR3 permitted. TCRdb reprocessed the reads; each CDR3 protein sequence makes one entry, and DNA is unavailable. The V and J calls come from TCRdb's annotation, not from the publication. The sample's records list about 260,000 distinct CDR3 sequences. The top ten hold around 4.3% of the sample.

In the germline V gene (reference sequence), CDR1 corresponds to DFQATT and CDR2 to SNEGSKA. The CDR3 sequence holds 13 residues, the cysteine and phenylalanine included. No DNA is recorded. Comments on this clonotype: It lacks a known antigen.

A commercial ELISA kit detecting HCMV-specific IgG in serum was used to determine HCMV serostatus. Peripheral blood mononuclear cells were isolated from blood by Ficoll density gradient centrifugation. The V and J genes are TRBV20-1 and TRBJ2-1; the TCRdb D gene call, TRBD2, has no DNA to confirm it. Sequenced material: blood T cells: a sorted CD56 or NKG2C T cell subset, CD4+ or CD8+ T cells, or bulk PBMC T cells (not recorded which). This sequence originates from a woman between 18 and 69 years old in good health. This receptor carries the CDR3 CSGSRDVDNEQFF.